This T cell receptor beta chain came from a study of cytomegalovirus exposure and HLA in healthy donors. This table comes from immunoSEQ multiplex PCR, and its TCRdb copy is limited to in-frame clones, with some not included. The repertoire holds a few hundred thousand clones, with roughly 84% as singletons. Notes on this clone: As yet, its antigen is unknown.

The CDR3 extends over 17 amino acids. Trimming pared 1 base from V and 2 bases from J, leaving 17 bases between. Germline CDR1 SGHVS, CDR2 FQNEAQ. General observations from the study: TCR beta chains numbering roughly 150 were designated cytomegalovirus-associated.

The chain joins TRBV7-8 to TRBJ1-1; tentatively, D is TRBD1 (6 bases). The clonotype originates from a woman in her 30s in good health and CMV-seropositive. Material for sequencing was PBMCs. The CDR3: CASSLEVPRGANTEAFF. CDR3 DNA: TGTGCCAGCAGCTTAGAGGTACCTAGGGGGGCTAACACTGAAGCTTTCTTT.